This T cell receptor beta chain was captured in a study of shared clonotypes between healthy human individuals. Study-wide background: A few men and a couple of women, aged 18 to 49, were donors. CD4 naive cells filled three plates per donor, CD4 memory three, CD8 naive two and CD8 memory one. General observations from the study: The genetic and exposure-history diversity represented was limited by few donors.

The method was immunoSEQ multiplex PCR; TCRdb's version includes in-frame clones alone and lacks a portion of them. The sample records about 680,000 clones, 73% being singletons. This clone was counted a few times. Its specificity is not known. The CD4+ fraction was divided into a CD45RA+ naive subset and a CD45RA-negative memory subset. The CDR3 consists of 15 residues. The V end was cut by 5 bases, the J end by 7 bases, with 20 bases between. In germline, CDR1 is SGHTA, CDR2 FQGNSA. The rearrangement links TRBV7-2 to TRBJ1-2; a possible D gene is TRBD1 (6 bases). The sample comprised memory CD4+ T cells sorted from blood. Indicated subset: CD45RA-negative fraction. The TCR sequence derives from a woman under 40 in good health. CDR3 in amino acids: CASSPGQGTAFGYTF. The CDR3 nucleotides read TGTGCCAGCAGCCCAGGGCAGGGGACCGCCTTTGGCTACACCTTC.